Presented here are 32 T cell receptor beta chains from one specimen sequenced in a study of cytomegalovirus exposure and HLA in healthy donors (dated by TCRdb to 2016 to 2017). Library construction relied on the immunoSEQ multiplex PCR assay. The multiplex PCR relied on a mix of 60 forward primers for TCR Vbeta segments and 13 reverse primers for TCR Jbeta segments. TCRdb stores this immuneACCESS table with in-frame sequences only. Part of the clones is absent; in the studies checked, under half of the shortfall reflects unresolved V genes, and no reason is known for the rest. The sample profile shows over 200,000 clones; approximately 90% of them were found once. About 1% of the sample rests with the top ten. Material: PBMCs. These receptors were obtained from a woman between 18 and 30 years old in good health and CMV-seronegative.

J is TRBJ2-7 and V is TRBV4-1; 10 nucleotides match TRBD2. Germline V gene lookup returns CDR1 MGHRA and CDR2 YSYEKL. With V trimmed by 2 bases and J by 6 bases, 16 bases remained unmatched. The CDR3 is 18 amino acids. This chain's CDR3 is CASSQWGFMALAGAEQYF. DNA for the CDR3: TGCGCCAGCAGCCAATGGGGTTTTATGGCGCTAGCGGGGGCCGAGCAGTACTTC.

The chain uses TRBV28 and TRBJ1-1; D is uncertain. In germline, CDR1 is MDHEN, CDR2 SYDVKM. This CDR3 has 15 amino acids. Trimming cost V 5 bases and J 3 bases, with 16 bases left between them. The CDR3 coding sequence is TGTGCCAGCAGTCCCCCCGACGGGGTGGACACTGAAGCTTTCTTT. Residues: CASSPPDGVDTEAFF. The entire variable domain, with the rest obtained from reference TRBV28 and TRBJ1-1, is as follows: DVKVTQSSRYLVKRTGEKVFLECVQDMDHENMFWYRQDPGLGLRLIYFSYDVKMKEKGDIPEGYSVSREKKERFSLILESASTNQTSMYLCASSPPDGVDTEAFFGQGTRLTVV.

This chain uses TRBV7-9 with TRBJ1-2; no clear D. The CDR3 extends over 15 amino acids. V was trimmed by 1 base and J by 3 bases, leaving 12 bases between them. From germline, CDR1 is SEHNR and CDR2 FQNEAQ (reference sequence). The CDR3 here is CASSLDLTGDYGYTF. The CDR3 region has the DNA TGTGCCAGCAGCTTAGATTTGACGGGAGACTATGGCTACACCTTC.

The chain combines TRBV9 with TRBJ2-7, with 9 bases lining up with TRBD1. CDR3 length: 12 residues. Germline loops: CDR1 SGDLS, CDR2 YYNGEE. The V and J ends lost 3 bases and 6 bases, in that order; junction bases with no gene match: 1. CDR3 protein: CASSADRGEQYF. The CDR3 nucleotides read TGTGCCAGCAGCGCGGACAGGGGCGAGCAGTACTTC.

This clone has only a few counts. V and J are TRBV11-2 and TRBJ2-3; D call uncertain. The CDR3 sequence is 13 residues long. Trimming cost V 3 bases and J 5 bases, with 9 bases left between them. Germline CDR1 reads SGHAT; CDR2 reads FQNNGV. The CDR3 region has the DNA TGTGCCAGCAGCTTTTTTAGCTTAGATACGCAGTATTTT. Translating it yields CASSFFSLDTQYF.

Remarks on this clone: The junction departs from the called germline gene at one end, perhaps through a read error. The chain uses TRBV4-1 and TRBJ1-5; no clear D. The CDR3 covers 13 residues. Germline CDR1 is MGHRA and CDR2 is YSYEKL. DNA of the CDR3: TGTGCCAGCCGCCTGTTAAGCAATCAGCCCCAGCATTTT. Translation: CASRLLSNQPQHF.

The chain carries TRBV6-1 and TRBJ1-2; D may be TRBD1 (5 bases). This CDR3 is 12 amino acids long. Per the germline V gene, CDR1 is MNHNS and CDR2 is SASEGT. V was trimmed by 9 bases and J by 8 bases, leaving 16 bases between them. In nucleotides, the CDR3 is TGTGCCAGTAGGGGAGGGGATAAAGGCTACACCTTC. Residues: CASRGGDKGYTF.

The genes are TRBV28 and TRBJ1-6; no clear D gene. Germline V lookup: CDR1 MDHEN, CDR2 SYDVKM. CDR3 length equals 14 residues. Trimming shortened V by 3 bases and J by 10 bases, and 13 bases separated the two germline ends. CDR3 protein: CASSLDSGRSPLHF. The CDR3 DNA follows: TGTGCCAGCAGTTTGGACTCAGGCCGGTCACCCCTCCACTTT.

V and J are TRBV4-3 and TRBJ2-7; D is perhaps TRBD2 (5 bases). The CDR3 length is 13 residues. Trimming removed 5 bases at V and 6 bases at J, with 14 bases between. Germline CDR1 and CDR2: LGHNA and YSLEER. The CDR3 sequence is CASSYNLEGEQYF. The CDR3 DNA reads as TGCGCCAGCAGCTATAACCTTGAGGGCGAGCAGTACTTC.

The genes are TRBV19 and TRBJ2-2; 8 positions match TRBD2. Trimming took 4 bases from V and 5 from J; bases not matched to a gene: 12. The CDR3 extends over 17 amino acids. Germline values: CDR1 LNHDA, CDR2 SQIVND (reference sequence). This CDR3 is CASSTTRLARGTGELFF. CDR3 nucleotides: TGTGCCAGTAGTACGACTCGACTAGCGCGCGGGACCGGGGAGCTGTTTTTT.

The V call is TRBV19, the J call TRBJ1-1, with TRBD1 identical over 7 bases. Germline assignment: CDR1 LNHDA and CDR2 SQIVND (reference sequence). This CDR3 contains 16 residues. V trimming: 6 bases; J trimming: 1 base; junction bases outside the gene matches: 11. CDR3 sequence (DNA): TGTGCCAGTAGGGATCCATTACAGGGGTGGAACACTGAAGCTTTCTTT. Its translation: CASRDPLQGWNTEAFF.

The rearrangement joins TRBV6-1 to TRBJ2-7; D gene ambiguous. The CDR3 sequence is 13 residues long. Germline CDR1 reads MNHNS; CDR2 reads SASEGT. V lost 1 base and J lost 6, with 10 bases in between. CDR3 in DNA: TGTGCCAGCAGTGAAGAAATCATCGGCGAGCAGTACTTC. This gives the protein CASSEEIIGEQYF.

The V gene is TRBV9, the J gene TRBJ2-1, with 7 bases identical to TRBD1. The CDR3 length is 14 residues. The germline CDR1 and CDR2 sequences are SGDLS and YYNGEE. J lost 5 bases, V lost 4 bases, and 6 bases had no gene match. The CDR3 DNA reads TGTGCCAGCAGCTATCCGGGACAGAACAATGAGCAGTTCTTC. This translates into CASSYPGQNNEQFF.

The chain combines TRBV13 with TRBJ1-3, with D hard to call. The V gene lost 3 bases and the J gene lost 2 bases, with 8 bases spanning the gap. CDR1 and CDR2 from the germline V gene are PRHDT and FYEKMQ (reference sequence). CDR3 length: 14 amino acids. In nucleotides, the CDR3 is TGTGCCAGCAGCTTCAGGACTGCTGGAAACACCATATATTTT. Translation: CASSFRTAGNTIYF.

This chain links TRBV9 with TRBJ2-1; 11 bases line up with TRBD2. The CDR3 spans 18 residues. Trimming took 0 bases from V and 3 from J; bases not matched to a gene: 8. The germline gives CDR1 SGDLS, CDR2 YYNGEE. The CDR3 nucleotides are TGTGCCAGCAGCGTAGGGGGACTAGCGGAATTTCTCTACAATGAGCAGTTCTTC. This translates into CASSVGGLAEFLYNEQFF.

The chain is built from TRBV6-5 and TRBJ2-2; D gene unclear. Germline V gene data show CDR1 as MNHEY and CDR2 as SVGAGI. The CDR3 has 15 amino acids. V was trimmed by 0 bases and J by 0 bases, leaving 5 bases between them. CDR3 nucleotides: TGTGCCAGCAGTTACTCAATTACGAACACCGGGGAGCTGTTTTTT. This encodes CASSYSITNTGELFF.

The chain links TRBV7-8 to TRBJ1-1; tentative D call: TRBD1 (6 bases). Trimming cost V 5 bases and J 3 bases, with 13 bases left between them. CDR3 length equals 14 residues. Germline V lookup: CDR1 SGHVS, CDR2 FQNEAQ. The CDR3 reads CASSRDTRHTEAFF. CDR3 bases: TGTGCCAGCAGCCGGGACACCAGGCACACTGAAGCTTTCTTT.

V gene TRBV5-1 combines with J gene TRBJ2-5; 9 bases line up with TRBD1. CDR3 length equals 18 residues. Germline values: CDR1 SGHRS, CDR2 YFSETQ. Trimming removed 4 bases from V and 1 base from J; junction bases left unmatched: 14. The CDR3 spells CASSHLPGQGSSQETQYF. The CDR3 DNA sequence: TGCGCCAGCAGCCATCTACCGGGACAGGGAAGTTCCCAAGAGACCCAGTACTTC.

The CDR3 here is CASRTGLARLNEQFF. CDR3 nucleotides: TGTGCCAGCCGCACAGGACTAGCGAGGCTCAATGAGCAGTTCTTC. The V gene is TRBV2, the J gene TRBJ2-1, with 9 bases matching TRBD2. The CDR3 has 15 residues. Germline CDR1 SNHLY, CDR2 FYNNEI. V was clipped by 8 bases and J by 6 bases; unmatched bases: 11.

The chain is built from TRBV6-6 and TRBJ1-5, with D possibly being TRBD1 (6 bases). This CDR3 has 16 residues. Germline V CDR1 and CDR2: MNHNY, SVGAGI (reference sequence). Trimming left V 5 bases short and J 11 bases short, with 25 bases between. In DNA, the CDR3 is TGTGCCAGCAGTCCCGTACAGGGCCGGCTCTTATCGGCCCAGCATTTT. Amino acids: CASSPVQGRLLSAQHF.

V is TRBV4-3 and J is TRBJ2-5; 10 bases map to TRBD1. This CDR3 region has 15 residues. In germline, CDR1 is LGHNA, CDR2 YSLEER. After removal of 3 bases from V and 2 bases from J, the junction contained 3 bases not matched to a gene. The CDR3 reads CASSQKDRGQETQYF. DNA of the CDR3: TGCGCCAGCAGCCAGAAGGACAGGGGGCAAGAGACCCAGTACTTC.

This clone was seen more than once but under ten times. The chain recombines TRBV5-4 with TRBJ1-1; D is unclear. The CDR3 length is 13 residues. Germline-derived CDR1 and CDR2 are SGHNT and YYREEE (reference sequence). The V end lost 2 bases, the J end lost 1 base, and 6 bases lay between the germline ends. The CDR3: CASSFYSNTEAFF. The CDR3 nucleotides read TGTGCCAGCAGCTTCTATTCGAACACTGAAGCTTTCTTT.

J is TRBJ2-5 and V is TRBV2; maybe TRBD1 (6 bases). CDR3 length equals 14 residues. V shed 8 bases and J shed 2 bases, with 15 bases lying between them. From germline, CDR1 is SNHLY and CDR2 FYNNEI. CDR3 amino acids: CASLDGRGQETQYF. The CDR3 nucleotides read TGTGCCAGCTTAGATGGCAGGGGACAAGAGACCCAGTACTTC.

The rearrangement joins TRBV25-1 to TRBJ1-5; 9 bases agree with TRBD1. The CDR3 runs 16 residues. In germline, CDR1 is MGHDK, CDR2 SYGVNS. V trimming: 2 bases; J trimming: 6 bases; junction bases outside the gene matches: 8. CDR3 sequence: CASSESGTGLTQPQHF. In DNA form, the CDR3 reads TGTGCCAGCAGTGAAAGCGGGACAGGGTTAACTCAGCCCCAGCATTTT.

The chain carries TRBV7-9 and TRBJ1-1, with D possibly TRBD1 on 5 matching bases. Germline-derived CDR1 and CDR2 are SEHNR and FQNEAQ (reference sequence). The CDR3 runs 14 residues. V was shortened by 3 bases and J by 1 base, with 9 bases between the two germline ends. CDR3 loop: CASSFQGSNTEAFF. DNA for the CDR3: TGTGCCAGCAGCTTCCAGGGATCGAACACTGAAGCTTTCTTT.

The CDR3 DNA reads TGTGCCAGCAGTGTTAGCGGGGGGACCTCCTACGAGCAGTACTTC. Its translation: CASSVSGGTSYEQYF. This chain joins TRBV2 and TRBJ2-7, with 10 bases fitting TRBD2. The length of the CDR3 is 15 residues. J lost 0 bases, V lost 4 bases, and 3 bases had no gene match. Per the germline V gene, CDR1 is SNHLY and CDR2 is FYNNEI.

This chain links TRBV7-8 with TRBJ2-7, with a weak D call TRBD1 (6 bases). V dropped 2 bases and J dropped 5 bases, with 22 bases sitting between them. The CDR3 totals 17 residues. Germline CDR1 and CDR2: SGHVS and FQNEAQ. The CDR3 nucleotides read TGTGCCAGCAGCTTAAATACAAGGGTGACAGGTGCCCACGAGCAGTACTTC. Encoded protein: CASSLNTRVTGAHEQYF.

V is TRBV6-6 and J is TRBJ1-5, with D unclear. V was shortened by 5 bases and J by 5 bases, with 7 bases between the two germline ends. CDR1 and CDR2 from the germline V gene are MNHNY and SVGAGI (reference sequence). CDR3 length: 12 amino acids. The CDR3 sequence is CASSLYDQPQHF. The CDR3 bases are TGTGCCAGCAGTCTATACGATCAGCCCCAGCATTTT.

The V call is TRBV11-2, the J call TRBJ2-1, with D perhaps TRBD2 (6 bases). Germline V CDR1 and CDR2: SGHAT, FQNNGV. Deletions cut 3 bases from V and 1 base from J, with 16 bases between. The CDR3 extends over 17 amino acids. The CDR3 DNA reads TGTGCCAGCAGCTTCTTTAATGCGGGGAGTTCCTACAATGAGCAGTTCTTC. This codes for CASSFFNAGSSYNEQFF.

This clone has only one observation. The V gene is TRBV2, the J gene TRBJ2-1; D gene ambiguous. Trimming shortened V by 7 bases and J by 6 bases, and 16 bases separated the two germline ends. The germline V gene encodes CDR1 SNHLY and CDR2 FYNNEI. The CDR3 is 14 amino acids. The CDR3 protein is CASIPLSNFNEQFF. In DNA form, the CDR3 reads TGTGCCAGCATCCCCTTATCGAACTTCAATGAGCAGTTCTTC.

The chain carries TRBV15 and TRBJ1-5; TRBD1 might be the D (6 bases). The CDR3 totals 16 residues. Germline loops: CDR1 LNHNV, CDR2 YYDKDF (reference sequence). V was trimmed by 5 bases and J by 0 bases, leaving 14 bases between them. The CDR3 sequence is CATSRNREYSNQPQHF. The CDR3 bases are TGTGCCACCAGCCGTAACAGGGAATATAGCAATCAGCCCCAGCATTTT.

This chain links TRBV19 with TRBJ2-3, with 11 bases aligning to TRBD2. The ends lost 7 bases at V and 4 bases at J; junction bases unmatched: 10. The CDR3 consists of 16 residues. Germline CDR1 LNHDA, CDR2 SQIVND (reference sequence). In DNA, the CDR3 is TGTGCCAGTATCGAAGTAGCGGGAGGGCCCGCAGATACGCAGTATTTT. This translates into CASIEVAGGPADTQYF.